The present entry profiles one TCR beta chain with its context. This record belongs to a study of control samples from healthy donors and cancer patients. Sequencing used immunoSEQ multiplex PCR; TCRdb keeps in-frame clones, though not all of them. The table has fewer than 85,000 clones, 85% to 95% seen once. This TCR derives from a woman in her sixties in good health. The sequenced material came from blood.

The CDR3 bases are TGTGCCAGCAGGCTTCAGGGGGTAAGCAATGAGCAGTTCTTC. It translates to CASRLQGVSNEQFF. The rearrangement joins TRBV2 to TRBJ2-1, with 7 bases that match TRBD1. Germline V lookup: CDR1 SNHLY, CDR2 FYNNEI. J was trimmed by 6 bases and V by 6 bases; bases with no gene match: 8. The CDR3 contains 14 residues.